The sequence of this T cell receptor (beta chain) was determined in a study of CD8 T cells in Susac syndrome. Reverse transcription of about 0.45 to 1 ug RNA was performed with random hexamers. TCRdb reprocessed the immunoSEQ multiplex PCR reads with MiXCR, giving one entry per CDR3 protein. Among about 120,000 distinct CDR3 sequences listed, 94% were seen once. Deletions cut 8 bases from V and 0 bases from J, with 14 bases between. The CDR3 contains 14 residues. CDR1 and CDR2 from the germline V gene are SEHNR and FQNEAQ (reference sequence). V gene TRBV7-9 combines with J gene TRBJ2-7; D tentatively reads TRBD1 or TRBD2 (5 bases each). This clonotype was obtained from a human donor in good health. The sequenced sample consisted of CD4+ T cells from PBMCs. Here the CDR3 reads CASSSGTDSYEQYF. DNA for the CDR3: TGTGCCAGCTCATCCGGGACCGACTCCTACGAGCAGTACTTC.